This T cell receptor beta chain was captured by sequencing in a study of T cell responses to AZD1222 COVID-19 vaccine. Trimming cost V 3 bases and J 4 bases, with 13 bases left between them. CDR1 is MGHDK, CDR2 SYGVNS, per germline. This CDR3 region has 15 residues. The assay was immunoSEQ multiplex PCR, and TCRdb's table has in-frame clones only and misses some. The table shows 150,000 to 200,000 clones, with almost 95% occurring only once. The sequence was obtained from an adult in good health. The rearrangement joins TRBV25-1 to TRBJ1-3, with TRBD1 as a possible D gene (5 bases). Sequenced material: peripheral blood, taken on day 0 of AZD1222 vaccination. The CDR3 nucleotides read TGTGCCAGCAGTGATCAAGGGGCTTCAGGAAACACCATATATTTT. The encoded protein is CASSDQGASGNTIYF. Full variable domain (outside the CDR3, taken from reference TRBV25-1 and TRBJ1-3): EADIYQTPRYLVIGTGKKITLECSQTMGHDKMYWYQQDPGMELHLIHYSYGVNSTEKGDLSSESTVSRIRTEHFPLTLESARPSHTSQYLCASSDQGASGNTIYFGEGSWLTVV.